The 20 T cell receptor beta chains given below trace back to one sample, sequenced in a study of T cells in Graves' hyperthyroidism and ophthalmopathy. Amplified TCR beta CDR3 regions derived from RNA transcripts. Using the HTBI primer set, a first-round RT-PCR was run on the TCR CDR3. MiXCR, applied by TCRdb to the multiplex PCR reads, yields one record per CDR3 protein. In the table there are about 520,000 distinct CDR3 sequences, less than 25% of which are singletons. Specimen: blood. The receptors were sampled from a woman aged 25 to 39 with Graves' ophthalmopathy.

This clonotype was observed at least ten times. With a much larger clone just one base away, this may be a read error. Likely a read error: the CDR3 ends without its conserved phenylalanine or tryptophan. The chain combines TRBV12-3 or TRBV12-4 with TRBJ1-5; D gene ambiguous. Trimming removed 6 bases at V and 0 bases at J, with 15 bases between. This CDR3 has 16 amino acids. Here the CDR3 DNA reads TGTGCCAGCAGATTGGGGAGGAGCTATAGCAATCAGCCCCAGCATCTT. Its protein product is CASRLGRSYSNQPQHL.

This clonotype was observed at least ten times. V is TRBV10-3 and J is TRBJ1-1, with a weak D call TRBD1 (5 bases). Germline V gene lookup returns CDR1 ENHRY and CDR2 SYGVKD. The germline V and J ends were trimmed by 3 bases and 0 bases, with 11 bases remaining between them. This CDR3 is built from 15 residues. CDR3 sequence (DNA): TGTGCCATCAGTGACAGGGATTTGGTGAACACTGAAGCTTTCTTT. It yields the protein CAISDRDLVNTEAFF.

In this sample, this clonotype turned up many times. The V gene is TRBV10-3, the J gene TRBJ2-7; no clear D gene. Trimming stripped 8 bases from V and 11 bases from J, with 16 bases between. Germline V gene sequence: CDR1 ENHRY, CDR2 SYGVKD. The CDR3 is 11 residues long. This chain's CDR3 is CAIPPRSRKYF. The CDR3, as DNA: TGTGCCATCCCCCCCCGGAGCCGGAAGTACTTC.

This clonotype was seen at least ten times. This sequence joins TRBV7-8 and TRBJ1-1; 7 bases are a match to TRBD1. J gave up 3 bases and V 3 bases, and 16 bases lay outside the gene matches. This CDR3 region has 18 residues. The germline V gene encodes CDR1 SGHVS and CDR2 FQNEAQ. The CDR3 coding sequence is TGTGCCAGCAGCTTTGTGGGGTCGGTAGGGGGCCGGTACACTGAAGCTTTCTTT. Translating gives CASSFVGSVGGRYTEAFF.

This clonotype came up many times. This chain connects TRBV7-8 to TRBJ1-5; D unresolved. The V end was cut by 0 bases, the J end by 0 bases, with 9 bases between. CDR3 length: 16 residues. CDR1 and CDR2 (germline): SGHVS, FQNEAQ. The CDR3, as DNA: TGTGCCAGCAGCTTAGCGGTTGCATATAGCAATCAGCCCCAGCATTTT. It codes for CASSLAVAYSNQPQHF.

This clonotype came up many times. V usage is TRBV10-3 and J usage is TRBJ2-5, with 7 bases that match TRBD2. Germline V gene lookup returns CDR1 ENHRY and CDR2 SYGVKD. Losses at the gene ends were 4 bases for V and 2 bases for J; bases not matched to a gene: 7. CDR3 length: 15 residues. CDR3 residues: CAISGSSGLQETQYF. CDR3 coding DNA: TGTGCCATCAGTGGTTCTAGCGGACTACAAGAGACCCAGTACTTC.

This clonotype appeared many times. The chain links TRBV6-1 to TRBJ2-2, with D unclear. CDR1 and CDR2 (germline): MNHNS, SASEGT. This CDR3 comprises 14 residues. V dropped 4 bases and J dropped 0 bases, with 6 bases sitting between them. This CDR3 reads CASSGYSNTGELFF. CDR3 sequence (DNA): TGTGCCAGCAGTGGGTACTCGAACACCGGGGAGCTGTTTTTT.

This clonotype was counted at least ten times. The rearrangement joins TRBV6-2 or TRBV6-3 to TRBJ2-2, with 10 positions matching TRBD1. The CDR3 consists of 16 residues. Losses at the gene ends were 7 bases for V and 6 bases for J; bases not matched to a gene: 11. Germline CDR1 MNHEY, CDR2 SVGEGT. The CDR3 spells CASTKHRGQGPGELFF. CDR3 bases: TGTGCCAGCACCAAACACCGGGGACAGGGGCCCGGGGAGCTGTTTTTT.

This clonotype was counted a single time. A much larger clone differs by one base, so this may be a read error. The chain combines TRBV7-2 with TRBJ1-5; a weak D match, TRBD1 (5 bases). The V end lost 9 bases, the J end lost 2 bases, and 11 bases lay between the germline ends. The CDR3 length is 13 residues. Germline V gene data show CDR1 as SGHTA and CDR2 as FQGNSA. The CDR3 coding sequence is TGTGCCAGACCTAGGGGTGGCAATCAGCCCCAGCATTTT. Translation: CARPRGGNQPQHF.

The chain employs TRBV6-1 and TRBJ2-5; TRBD2 might be the D (5 bases). CDR1 is MNHNS and CDR2 is SASEGT in the germline V gene. Trimming took off 2 bases at V and 12 bases at J, with 16 bases between the two ends. There are 13 residues in the CDR3. CDR3 sequence: CASSEYEGETEYF. CDR3 bases: TGTGCCAGCAGTGAATACGAGGGTGAGACGGAGTACTTC.

This clonotype was seen repeatedly, ten times or more. J is TRBJ2-6 and V is TRBV6-1; 7 bases align to TRBD2. Per the germline V gene, CDR1 is MNHNS and CDR2 is SASEGT. The CDR3 spans 16 residues. J gave up 2 bases and V 6 bases, and 7 bases lay outside the gene matches. CDR3 loop: CASSSAGEAGANVLTF. As DNA, the CDR3 is TGTGCCAGCAGCTCCGCGGGGGAGGCTGGGGCCAACGTCCTGACTTTC.

This clonotype was counted at least ten times. The chain combines TRBV9 with TRBJ1-2; weak D call: TRBD1 (5 bases). Per the germline V gene, CDR1 is SGDLS and CDR2 is YYNGEE. The germline V and J ends were trimmed by 1 base and 8 bases, with 9 bases remaining between them. The CDR3 has 12 residues. In DNA, the CDR3 is TGTGCCAGCAGCGTACAAGGGGCCGGCTACACCTTC. Protein product: CASSVQGAGYTF. The variable domain in full, with the rest retrieved from reference TRBV9 and TRBJ1-2, is DSGVTQTPKHLITATGQRVTLRCSPRSGDLSVYWYQQSLDQGLQFLIQYYNGEERAKGNILERFSAQQFPDLHSELNLSSLELGDSALYFCASSVQGAGYTFGSGTRLTVV.

The chain is built from TRBV12-3 or TRBV12-4 and TRBJ2-5; no definite D call. V shed 3 bases and J shed 5 bases, with 10 bases lying between them. CDR3 length: 13 amino acids. CDR3 sequence: CASSFSSVETQYF. Here the CDR3 DNA reads TGTGCCAGCAGTTTTTCTAGTGTGGAGACCCAGTACTTC.

This clonotype was observed many times. The genes are TRBV19 and TRBJ2-5; TRBD1 aligns across 7 bases. This CDR3 contains 13 residues. Trimming at V came to 8 bases and at J to 1 base, leaving 4 bases not matched to a gene. Germline loops: CDR1 LNHDA, CDR2 SQIVND (reference sequence). The CDR3 DNA follows: TGTGCCAGTCATAACAGGGGCCAAGAGACCCAGTACTTC. It yields the protein CASHNRGQETQYF. Full variable domain (outside the CDR3, taken from reference TRBV19 and TRBJ2-5): DGGITQSPKYLFRKEGQNVTLSCEQNLNHDAMYWYRQDPGQGLRLIYYSQIVNDFQKGDIAEGYSVSREKKESFPLTVTSAQKNPTAFYLCASHNRGQETQYFGPGTRLLVL.

This clonotype was observed at least ten times. Its ends do not fully match the called genes, so a read error is possible. V gene TRBV20-1 combines with J gene TRBJ1-2; no reliable D call. Germline CDR1 and CDR2: DFQATT and SNEGSKA (reference sequence). The CDR3 covers 11 residues. CDR3 sequence (DNA): TGCAGTGCTGTTTTTAACTATGACTACACCTTC. Its translation: CSAVFNYDYTF.

This clonotype was seen repeatedly, ten times or more. V is TRBV2 and J is TRBJ1-1; the D gene is possibly TRBD1 (5 bases). The CDR3 has 12 amino acids. CDR1 SNHLY and CDR2 FYNNEI come from the germline V gene. With 5 bases removed from V and 7 bases from J, the gap between germline ends came to 11 bases. Here the CDR3 reads CASSPDSLEAFF. The CDR3 bases are TGTGCCAGCAGTCCTGACAGCCTTGAAGCTTTCTTT.

This clonotype was counted at least ten times. The chain combines TRBV7-9 with TRBJ2-7, with 8 bases aligning to TRBD2. This CDR3 has 13 amino acids. Germline CDR1 SEHNR, CDR2 FQNEAQ (reference sequence). J lost 6 bases, V lost 8 bases, and 9 bases had no gene match. The CDR3 spells CASAGLADTEQYF. The CDR3 DNA reads as TGTGCCAGCGCCGGACTAGCCGACACCGAGCAGTACTTC.

This clonotype was found many times. This chain connects TRBV27 to TRBJ2-2, with D tentatively TRBD1 (5 bases). Trimming cost V 2 bases and J 4 bases, with 8 bases left between them. In germline, CDR1 is MNHEY, CDR2 SMNVEV (reference sequence). There are 14 residues in the CDR3. CDR3 amino acids: CASSLGAATGELFF. The CDR3 coding sequence is TGTGCCAGCAGTTTAGGGGCAGCCACCGGGGAGCTGTTTTTT.

This clonotype has ten or more counts. The chain recombines TRBV5-1 with TRBJ1-2, with 7 bases aligning to TRBD1. V lost 0 bases, J lost 5 bases, and 10 bases stayed unmatched. The CDR3 length is 16 residues. Per the germline V gene, CDR1 is SGHRS and CDR2 is YFSETQ. The CDR3 DNA follows: TGCGCCAGCAGCTTGGGTTTGACAGGGCGTGGATATGGCTACACCTTC. As protein: CASSLGLTGRGYGYTF.

Many counts were recorded for this clonotype. J is TRBJ2-2 and V is TRBV12-3 or TRBV12-4, with 10 bases fitting TRBD1. J was trimmed by 1 base and V by 6 bases; bases with no gene match: 2. The CDR3 contains 15 residues. Written as DNA, the CDR3 is TGTGCCAGCAGGACAGGGGGCGGGAACACCGGGGAGCTGTTTTTT. Protein sequence: CASRTGGGNTGELFF.